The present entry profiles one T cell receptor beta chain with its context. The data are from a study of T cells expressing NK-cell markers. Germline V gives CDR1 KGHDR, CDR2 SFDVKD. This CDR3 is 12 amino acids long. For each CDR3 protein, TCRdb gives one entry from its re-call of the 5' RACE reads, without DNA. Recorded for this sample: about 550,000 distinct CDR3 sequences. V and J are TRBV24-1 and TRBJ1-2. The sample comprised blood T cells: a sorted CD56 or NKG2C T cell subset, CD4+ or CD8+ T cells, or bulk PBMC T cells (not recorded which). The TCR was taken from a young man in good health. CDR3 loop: CATSGPRGGYTF.